This T cell receptor beta chain was recorded in a study of neoadjuvant anti-PD-1 for oral cavity cancer. Study-level background: Patients mostly received three to four biweekly nivolumab doses at 3 mg/kg before surgery. General study results and limits: After neoadjuvant nivolumab, PBMC T cell clonality was significantly higher in non-responders than responders.

Only in-frame clones appear in the TCRdb table, and some are missing; sequencing was by immunoSEQ multiplex PCR. The table includes about 20,000 clones, approximately 70% detected once. Patients had newly diagnosed, untreated stage II-IVA oral cavity squamous cell carcinoma. J gave up 6 bases and V 6 bases, and 11 bases lay outside the gene matches. The germline V gene encodes CDR1 SGHRS and CDR2 YFSETQ. The CDR3 has 16 amino acids. Notes on this clone: No antigen is known for it.

The source is a person aged 35-79 years with oral cavity squamous cell carcinoma. Source: PBMCs, taken before nivolumab (anti-PD-1) treatment. The rearrangement links TRBV5-1 to TRBJ2-1; TRBD2 matches at 11 bases. CDR3 bases: TGCGCCAGCACCGGGACTAGCGGTCGGGCCGTCAATGAGCAGTTCTTC. Translation gives CASTGTSGRAVNEQFF.